This T cell receptor beta chain was sequenced for a study of graft-versus-host responses after intestinal transplantation. Background on the study: Anti-thymocyte globulin served as induction for all recipients, who then took tacrolimus and steroids for about three years.

Overall study results and limits: GvH clones turned up in recipient marrow; some had shown up first in ileum or blood. When patients had graft-donor T cell macrochimerism, their allografts held high graft-versus-host to host-versus-graft clonal ratios.

Method: immunoSEQ multiplex PCR; TCRdb's copy keeps in-frame clones and lacks some. This table has 43,000 or so clones, less than 95% appearing once. Notes on this clone: Its specificity is unknown.

Germline loops: CDR1 SNHLY, CDR2 FYNNEI. Trimming pared 8 bases from V and 7 bases from J, leaving 9 bases between. This CDR3 has 11 residues. The sequences come from PBMCs, collected about 11 months after intestinal transplant. The chain is built from TRBV2 and TRBJ2-1; D not resolved. This clonotype was obtained from a human patient who received an intestinal transplant, so some T cells may come from the graft donor. This CDR3 reads CASWRGNEQFF. The CDR3 DNA sequence: TGTGCCAGCTGGAGAGGAAATGAGCAGTTCTTC. The variable domain in full, with the rest retrieved from reference TRBV2 and TRBJ2-1, is EPEVTQTPSHQVTQMGQEVILRCVPISNHLYFYWYRQILGQKVEFLVSFYNNEISEKSEIFDDQFSVERPDGSNFTLKIRSTKLEDSAMYFCASWRGNEQFFGPGTRLTVL.